This T cell receptor beta chain emerged from a study of PD-L1 blockade in urothelial cancer. Time point defined: pretreatment peripheral blood. Each PCR had synthetic TCR analog templates added to it as a spike-in. Sequencing was performed with immunoSEQ multiplex PCR; in TCRdb, only in-frame clones are kept and a portion is missing. The data contain 87,000 or so clones, 84% of them seen just once; the ten biggest clones take up approximately 2.1%. Germline V lookup: CDR1 SGHRS, CDR2 YFSETQ. This CDR3 region has 16 residues. V was trimmed by 4 bases and J by 0 bases, leaving 14 bases between them. The origin of this receptor is a man aged 60 to 69 with urothelial cancer. This specimen consisted of PBMCs, obtained around atezolizumab (anti-PD-L1) treatment. V usage is TRBV5-1 and J usage is TRBJ1-3, with D hard to call. As DNA, the CDR3 is TGCGCCAGCAGCCCGGAGGACTTCAGCTCTGGAAACACCATATATTTT. Amino acids: CASSPEDFSSGNTIYF.